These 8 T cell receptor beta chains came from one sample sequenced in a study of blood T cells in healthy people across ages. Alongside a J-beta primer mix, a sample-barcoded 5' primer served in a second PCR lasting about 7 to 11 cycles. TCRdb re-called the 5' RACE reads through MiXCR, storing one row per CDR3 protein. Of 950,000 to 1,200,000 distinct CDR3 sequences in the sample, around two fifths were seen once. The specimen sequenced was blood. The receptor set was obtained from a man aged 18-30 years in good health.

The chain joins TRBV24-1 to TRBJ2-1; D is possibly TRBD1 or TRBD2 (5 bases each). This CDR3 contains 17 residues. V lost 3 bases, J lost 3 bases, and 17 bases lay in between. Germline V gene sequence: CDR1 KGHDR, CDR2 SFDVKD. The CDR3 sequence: CATSDATGTENYNEQFF. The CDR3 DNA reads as TGTGCCACCAGTGATGCCACCGGGACCGAGAACTACAATGAGCAGTTCTTC.

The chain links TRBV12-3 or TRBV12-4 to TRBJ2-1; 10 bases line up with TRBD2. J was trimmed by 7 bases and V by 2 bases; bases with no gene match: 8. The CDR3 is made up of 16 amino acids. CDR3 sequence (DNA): TGTGCCAGCAGTTTATATCTAGCGGGGGAGGGTAATGAGCAGTTCTTC. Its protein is CASSLYLAGEGNEQFF.

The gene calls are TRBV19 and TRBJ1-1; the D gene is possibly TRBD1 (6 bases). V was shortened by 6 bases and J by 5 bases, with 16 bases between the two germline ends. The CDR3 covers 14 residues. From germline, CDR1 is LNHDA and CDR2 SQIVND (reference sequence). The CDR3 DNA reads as TGTGCCAGTAGCGAATCCCGGGACACTACTGAAGCTTTCTTT. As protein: CASSESRDTTEAFF.

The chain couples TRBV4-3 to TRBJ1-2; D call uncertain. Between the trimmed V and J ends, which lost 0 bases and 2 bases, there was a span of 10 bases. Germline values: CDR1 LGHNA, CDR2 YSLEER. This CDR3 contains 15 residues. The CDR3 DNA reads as TGCGCCAGCAGCCAAGATCAGCAGTACAACTATGGCTACACCTTC. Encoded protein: CASSQDQQYNYGYTF.

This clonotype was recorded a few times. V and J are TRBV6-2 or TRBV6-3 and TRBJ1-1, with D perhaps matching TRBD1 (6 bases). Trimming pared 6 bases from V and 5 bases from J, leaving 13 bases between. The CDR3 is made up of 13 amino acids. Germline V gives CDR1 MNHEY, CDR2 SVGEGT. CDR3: CASRSQGETEAFF. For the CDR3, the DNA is TGTGCCAGCAGATCACAGGGTGAGACTGAAGCTTTCTTT.

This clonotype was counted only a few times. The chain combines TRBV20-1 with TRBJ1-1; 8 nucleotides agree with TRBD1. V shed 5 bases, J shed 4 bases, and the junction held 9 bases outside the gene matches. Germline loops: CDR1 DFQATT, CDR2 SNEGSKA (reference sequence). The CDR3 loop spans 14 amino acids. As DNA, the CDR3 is TGCAGTGCTCCCCGGACAGGGCCGATCACTGAAGCTTTCTTT. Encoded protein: CSAPRTGPITEAFF.

The CDR3 region is CASSLDPLAGLNEQYF. The CDR3, as DNA: TGTGCCAGCAGCTTAGACCCACTAGCGGGGTTGAATGAGCAGTACTTC. The chain joins TRBV7-7 to TRBJ2-7; 10 bases fit TRBD2. This CDR3 is 16 amino acids long. Per the germline V gene, CDR1 is SSHAT and CDR2 is FNYEAQ (reference sequence). The trim removed 1 base at V and 7 bases at J, leaving 10 bases unmatched.

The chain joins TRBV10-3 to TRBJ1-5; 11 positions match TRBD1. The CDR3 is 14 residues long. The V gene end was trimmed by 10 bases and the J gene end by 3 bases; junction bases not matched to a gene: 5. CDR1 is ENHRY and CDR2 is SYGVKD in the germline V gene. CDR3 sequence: CATRTGGYNQPQHF. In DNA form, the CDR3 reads TGTGCCACCCGGACAGGGGGCTACAATCAGCCCCAGCATTTT.